This T cell receptor (beta chain) is from a study of blood T cells in healthy people across ages. Study-wide results and caveats: Whereas aged donors had fewer naive CD4+ cells, long-lived donors had more of them and higher diversity. The study found TCR beta diversity correlated strongly with naive T cell percentage.

Note on this clonotype: The antigen remains unidentified.

Looked up from germline, CDR1 is MNHNY and CDR2 is SVGAGI (reference sequence). V was trimmed by 2 bases and J by 11 bases, leaving 15 bases between them. The CDR3 has 13 residues. Sample-barcoded 5' priming and a J-beta primer mix drove a second PCR of roughly 7 to 11 cycles. Each TCR beta cDNA got a 12-nucleotide random molecular identifier. Each CDR3 protein is one row after TCRdb ran MiXCR on the 5' RACE reads. The repertoire consists of about 1.8 million distinct CDR3 sequences, with around 50% occurring once and the leading ten covering more than 2%. The specimen sequenced was blood. The sequence came from a woman between 40 and 55 years old in good health. The chain links TRBV6-6 to TRBJ2-5; no clear D. CDR3 loop: CASSYGPFFEQYF. CDR3 DNA: TGTGCCAGCAGTTACGGCCCATTTTTTGAGCAGTACTTC.